This T cell receptor beta chain was recorded in a study of response to subunit inactivated influenza vaccine. This clonotype was detected a few times. One entry per CDR3 protein results from TCRdb running MiXCR on the RT-PCR reads. The sample shows 530,000 or so distinct CDR3 sequences, 12% to 15% of them seen only once. CDR1 and CDR2 (germline): DFQATT, SNEGSKA (reference sequence). The CDR3 spans 19 residues. V lost 0 bases, J lost 6 bases, and 29 bases lay in between. The TCR sequence derives from a man over 45 who received an inactivated influenza vaccine. The V gene is TRBV20-1, the J gene TRBJ1-2; no firm D call. Sequenced material: PBMCs from blood, taken approximately 12 days after vaccination. CDR3 DNA: TGCAGTGCTAGAGATGAAAGGATCGGGTACAAAGCGAACTCAAATGGCTACACCTTC. Translation gives CSARDERIGYKANSNGYTF.